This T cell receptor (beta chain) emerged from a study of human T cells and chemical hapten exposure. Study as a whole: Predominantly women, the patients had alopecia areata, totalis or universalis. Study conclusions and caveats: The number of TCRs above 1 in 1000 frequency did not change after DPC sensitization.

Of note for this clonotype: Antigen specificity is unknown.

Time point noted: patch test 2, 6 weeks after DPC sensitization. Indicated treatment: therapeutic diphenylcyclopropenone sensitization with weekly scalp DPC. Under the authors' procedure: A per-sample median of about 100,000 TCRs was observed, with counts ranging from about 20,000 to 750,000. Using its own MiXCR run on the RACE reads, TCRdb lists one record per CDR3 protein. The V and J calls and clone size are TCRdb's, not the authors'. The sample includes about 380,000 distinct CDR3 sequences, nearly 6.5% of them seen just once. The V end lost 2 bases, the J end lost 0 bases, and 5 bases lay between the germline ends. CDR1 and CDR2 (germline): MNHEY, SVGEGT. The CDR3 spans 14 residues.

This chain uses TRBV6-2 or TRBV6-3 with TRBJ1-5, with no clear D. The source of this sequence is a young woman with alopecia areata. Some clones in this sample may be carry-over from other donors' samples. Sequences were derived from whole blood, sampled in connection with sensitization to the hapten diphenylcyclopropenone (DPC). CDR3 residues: CASSYQISNQPQHF. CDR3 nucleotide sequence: TGTGCCAGCAGTTACCAGATTAGCAATCAGCCCCAGCATTTT.